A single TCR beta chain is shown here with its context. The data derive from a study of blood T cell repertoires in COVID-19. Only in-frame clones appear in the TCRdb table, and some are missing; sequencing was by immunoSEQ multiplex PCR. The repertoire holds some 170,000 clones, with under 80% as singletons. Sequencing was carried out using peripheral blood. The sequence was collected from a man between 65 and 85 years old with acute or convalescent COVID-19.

CDR3 nucleotides: TGTGCCAGCCGGACTATCGCCCACGAGCAGTACTTC. It encodes CASRTIAHEQYF. The V gene is TRBV6-5, the J gene TRBJ2-7; maybe TRBD2 (6 bases). This CDR3 has 12 amino acids. Germline V CDR1 and CDR2: MNHEY, SVGAGI. Trimming took 8 bases from V and 5 from J, leaving 13 bases between them.